This record covers a single T cell receptor (beta chain). These data belong to a study of beta chain features in type 1 diabetes. Sequencing targeted expressed TCRB transcripts, as all isolated RNA had been reverse transcribed. TCRdb keeps only in-frame clones here, not all; method: immunoSEQ multiplex PCR. Of fewer than 150,000 clones in the sample, around 7% were seen once. This CDR3 region has 16 residues. Trimming at V came to 1 base and at J to 4 bases, leaving 9 bases not matched to a gene. Germline assignment: CDR1 SGHTA and CDR2 FQGNSA. This sequence was found in a woman aged 25 to 45 in good health. The sequenced material came from central memory CD4+ T cells from blood. The V and J genes are TRBV7-2 and TRBJ2-7; 8 nucleotides line up with TRBD1. As DNA, the CDR3 is TGTGCCAGCAGCTTAGAGACCGGGACAGGTTCGTACGAGCAGTACTTC. Translating gives CASSLETGTGSYEQYF.